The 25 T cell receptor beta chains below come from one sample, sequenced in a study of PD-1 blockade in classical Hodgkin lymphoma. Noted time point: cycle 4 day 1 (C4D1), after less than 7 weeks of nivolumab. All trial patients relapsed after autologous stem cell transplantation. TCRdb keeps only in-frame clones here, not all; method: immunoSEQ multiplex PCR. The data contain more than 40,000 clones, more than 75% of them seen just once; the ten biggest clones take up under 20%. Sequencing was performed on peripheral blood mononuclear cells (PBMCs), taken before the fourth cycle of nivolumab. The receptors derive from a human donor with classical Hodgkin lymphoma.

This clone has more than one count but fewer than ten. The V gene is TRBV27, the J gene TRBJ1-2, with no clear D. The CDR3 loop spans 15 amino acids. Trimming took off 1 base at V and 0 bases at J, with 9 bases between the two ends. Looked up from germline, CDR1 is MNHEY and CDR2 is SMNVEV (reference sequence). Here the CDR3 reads CASSLYSRTNYGYTF. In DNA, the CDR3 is TGTGCCAGCAGTTTATACAGCAGAACTAACTATGGCTACACCTTC.

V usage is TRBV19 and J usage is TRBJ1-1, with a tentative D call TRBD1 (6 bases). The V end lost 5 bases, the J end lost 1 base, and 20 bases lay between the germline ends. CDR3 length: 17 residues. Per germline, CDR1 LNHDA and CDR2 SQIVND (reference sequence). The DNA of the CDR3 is TGTGCCAGTAGTGGCCATCTCAACAGGGATCCGAACACTGAAGCTTTCTTT. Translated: CASSGHLNRDPNTEAFF.

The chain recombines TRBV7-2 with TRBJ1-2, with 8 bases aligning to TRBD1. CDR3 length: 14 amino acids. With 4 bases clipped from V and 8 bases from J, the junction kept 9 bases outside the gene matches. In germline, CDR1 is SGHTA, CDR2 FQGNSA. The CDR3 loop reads CASSSGTGGGGYTF. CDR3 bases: TGTGCCAGCAGCTCCGGGACAGGAGGTGGGGGCTACACCTTC.

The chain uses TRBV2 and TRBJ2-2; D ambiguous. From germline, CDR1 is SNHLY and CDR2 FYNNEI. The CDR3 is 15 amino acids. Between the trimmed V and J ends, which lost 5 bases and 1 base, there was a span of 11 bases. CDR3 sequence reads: CASSFPAVNTGELFF. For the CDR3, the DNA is TGTGCCAGCAGTTTCCCTGCCGTGAACACCGGGGAGCTGTTTTTT.

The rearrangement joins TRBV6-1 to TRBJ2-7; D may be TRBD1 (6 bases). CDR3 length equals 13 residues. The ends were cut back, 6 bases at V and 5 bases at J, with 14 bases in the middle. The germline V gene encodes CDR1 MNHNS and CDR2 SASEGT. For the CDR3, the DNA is TGTGCCAGCAGAACAACAGGGAAGGACGAGCAGTACTTC. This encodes CASRTTGKDEQYF.

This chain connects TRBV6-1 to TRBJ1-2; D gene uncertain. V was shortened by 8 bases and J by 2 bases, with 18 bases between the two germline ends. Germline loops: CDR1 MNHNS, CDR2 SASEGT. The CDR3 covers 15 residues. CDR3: CASGAGGNGNYGYTF. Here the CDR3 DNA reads TGTGCCAGCGGCGCGGGTGGCAATGGAAACTATGGCTACACCTTC.

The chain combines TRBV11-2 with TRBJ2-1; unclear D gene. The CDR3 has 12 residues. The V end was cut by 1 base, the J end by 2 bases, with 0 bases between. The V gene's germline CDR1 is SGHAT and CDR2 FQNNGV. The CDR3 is CASSLAYNEQFF. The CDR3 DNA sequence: TGTGCCAGCAGCTTAGCCTACAATGAGCAGTTCTTC. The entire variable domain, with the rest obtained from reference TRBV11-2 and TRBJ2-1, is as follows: EAGVAQSPRYKIIEKRQSVAFWCNPISGHATLYWYQQILGQGPKLLIQFQNNGVVDDSQLPKDRFSAERLKGVDSTLKIQPAKLEDSAVYLCASSLAYNEQFFGPGTRLTVL.

This CDR3 reads CASSLAGQGNIQYF. The CDR3 region has the DNA TGTGCCAGCAGCTTGGCCGGACAGGGGAACATTCAGTACTTC. The chain links TRBV5-4 to TRBJ2-4, with 9 bases lining up with TRBD1. V was pared by 0 bases and J by 7 bases, with 2 bases of the junction left unmatched. The CDR3 contains 14 residues. CDR1 and CDR2 from the germline V gene are SGHNT and YYREEE (reference sequence).

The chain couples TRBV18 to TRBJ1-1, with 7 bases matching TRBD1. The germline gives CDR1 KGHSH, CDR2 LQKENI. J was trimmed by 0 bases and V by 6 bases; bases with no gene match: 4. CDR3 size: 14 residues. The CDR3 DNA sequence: TGTGCCAGCTCTCCAGGGGGGATGAACACTGAAGCTTTCTTT. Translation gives CASSPGGMNTEAFF. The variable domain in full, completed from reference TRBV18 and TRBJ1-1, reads NAGVMQNPRHLVRRRGQEARLRCSPMKGHSHVYWYRQLPEEGLKFMVYLQKENIIDESGMPKERFSAEFPKEGPSILRIQQVVRGDSAAYFCASSPGGMNTEAFFGQGTRLTVV.

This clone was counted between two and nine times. The DNA of the CDR3 is TGTGCCAGCAGCTTAGCGCGTCAGGGCCCTGGAAACACCATATATTTT. This codes for CASSLARQGPGNTIYF. The chain uses TRBV7-6 and TRBJ1-3; a possible D gene is TRBD1 (5 bases). Germline-derived CDR1 and CDR2 are SGHVS and FNYEAQ. This CDR3 is 16 amino acids long. Trimming removed 0 bases at V and 2 bases at J, with 11 bases between. Full variable domain (remainder filled in from reference TRBV7-6 and TRBJ1-3): GAGVSQSPRYKVTKRGQDVALRCDPISGHVSLYWYRQALGQGPEFLTYFNYEAQQDKSGLPNDRFSAERPEGSISTLTIQRTEQRDSAMYRCASSLARQGPGNTIYFGEGSWLTVV.

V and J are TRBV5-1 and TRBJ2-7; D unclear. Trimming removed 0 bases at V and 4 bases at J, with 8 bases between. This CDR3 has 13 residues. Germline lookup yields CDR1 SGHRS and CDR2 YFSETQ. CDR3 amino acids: CASSLDPSYEQYF. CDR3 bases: TGCGCCAGCAGCTTGGACCCTAGTTACGAGCAGTACTTC.

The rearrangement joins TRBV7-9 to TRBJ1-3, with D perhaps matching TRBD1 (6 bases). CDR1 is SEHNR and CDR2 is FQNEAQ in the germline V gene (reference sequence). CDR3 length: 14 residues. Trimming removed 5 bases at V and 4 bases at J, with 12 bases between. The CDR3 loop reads CASSRRTVGNTIYF. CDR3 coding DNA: TGTGCCAGCAGCCGACGGACAGTGGGAAACACCATATATTTT.

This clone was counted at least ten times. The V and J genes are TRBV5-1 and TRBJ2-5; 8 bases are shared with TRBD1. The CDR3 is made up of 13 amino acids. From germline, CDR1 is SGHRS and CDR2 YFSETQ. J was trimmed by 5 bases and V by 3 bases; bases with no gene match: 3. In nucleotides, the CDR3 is TGCGCCAGCAGCTCAGGGGGCGGCGAGACCCAGTACTTC. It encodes CASSSGGGETQYF.

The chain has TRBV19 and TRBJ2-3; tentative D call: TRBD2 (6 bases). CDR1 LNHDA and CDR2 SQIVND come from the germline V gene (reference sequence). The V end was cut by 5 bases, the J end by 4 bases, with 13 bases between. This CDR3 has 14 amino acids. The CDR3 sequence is CASSPRGRPDTQYF. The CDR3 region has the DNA TGTGCCAGTAGTCCCCGGGGGAGGCCAGATACGCAGTATTTT.

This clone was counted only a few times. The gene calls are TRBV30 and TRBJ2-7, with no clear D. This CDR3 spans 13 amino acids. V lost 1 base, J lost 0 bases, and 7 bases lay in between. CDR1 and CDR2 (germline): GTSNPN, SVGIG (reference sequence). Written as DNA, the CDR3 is TGTGCCTGGAGTGCGACGGACTCCTACGAGCAGTACTTC. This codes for CAWSATDSYEQYF.

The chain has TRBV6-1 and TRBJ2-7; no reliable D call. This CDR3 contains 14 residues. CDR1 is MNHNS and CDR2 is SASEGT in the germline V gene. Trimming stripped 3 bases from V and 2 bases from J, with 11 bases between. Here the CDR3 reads CASSEAADTYEQYF. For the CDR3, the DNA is TGTGCCAGCAGTGAGGCGGCAGATACCTACGAGCAGTACTTC.

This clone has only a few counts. As DNA, the CDR3 is TGTGCCAGAAGGGAGATAGAGGGGTTCTACGAGCAGTACTTC. Residues: CARREIEGFYEQYF. The chain combines TRBV21-1 with TRBJ2-7. TRBV21-1 is noted as a pseudogene. This CDR3 region has 14 residues.

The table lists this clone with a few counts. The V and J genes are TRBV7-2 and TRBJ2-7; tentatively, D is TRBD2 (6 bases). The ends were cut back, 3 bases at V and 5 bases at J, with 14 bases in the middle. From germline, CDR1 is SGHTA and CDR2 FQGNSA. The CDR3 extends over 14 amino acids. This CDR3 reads CASSFYGRSHEQYF. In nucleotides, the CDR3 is TGTGCCAGCAGCTTTTACGGGAGATCCCACGAGCAGTACTTC.

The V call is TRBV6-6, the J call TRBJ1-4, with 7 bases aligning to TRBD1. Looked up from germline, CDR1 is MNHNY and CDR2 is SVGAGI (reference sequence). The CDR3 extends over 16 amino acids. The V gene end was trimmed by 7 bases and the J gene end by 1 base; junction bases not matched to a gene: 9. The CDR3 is CASTRGGLGTNEKLFF. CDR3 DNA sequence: TGTGCCAGCACCAGGGGGGGGCTGGGAACTAATGAAAAACTGTTTTTT.

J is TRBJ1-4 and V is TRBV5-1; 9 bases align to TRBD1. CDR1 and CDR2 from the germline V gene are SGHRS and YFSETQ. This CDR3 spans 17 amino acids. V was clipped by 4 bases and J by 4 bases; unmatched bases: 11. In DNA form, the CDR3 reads TGCGCCAGCAGCGCTGGCGATCTGGACAGGGGTAATGAAAAACTGTTTTTT. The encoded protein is CASSAGDLDRGNEKLFF.

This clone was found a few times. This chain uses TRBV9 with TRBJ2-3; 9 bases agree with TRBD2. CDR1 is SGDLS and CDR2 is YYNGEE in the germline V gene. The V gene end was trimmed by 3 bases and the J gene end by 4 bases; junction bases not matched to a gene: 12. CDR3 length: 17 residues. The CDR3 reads CASSGLGGTSFADTQYF. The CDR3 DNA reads TGTGCCAGCAGCGGATTGGGAGGGACTAGCTTCGCAGATACGCAGTATTTT.

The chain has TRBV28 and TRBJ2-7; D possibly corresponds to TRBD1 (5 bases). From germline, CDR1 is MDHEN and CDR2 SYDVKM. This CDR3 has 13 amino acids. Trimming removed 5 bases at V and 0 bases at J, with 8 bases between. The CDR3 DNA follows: TGTGCCAGCAGTATTGACAGCTCCTACGAGCAGTACTTC. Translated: CASSIDSSYEQYF.

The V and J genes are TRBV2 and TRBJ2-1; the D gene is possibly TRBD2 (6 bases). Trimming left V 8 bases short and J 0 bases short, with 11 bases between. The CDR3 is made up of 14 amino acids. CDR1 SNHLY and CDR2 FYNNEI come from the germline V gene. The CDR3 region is CASGRDSSYNEQFF. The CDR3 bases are TGTGCCAGCGGCCGGGACTCCTCCTACAATGAGCAGTTCTTC.

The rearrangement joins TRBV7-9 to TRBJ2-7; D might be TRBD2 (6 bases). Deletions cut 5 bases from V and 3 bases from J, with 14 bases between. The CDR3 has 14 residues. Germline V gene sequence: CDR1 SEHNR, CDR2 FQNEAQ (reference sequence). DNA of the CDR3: TGTGCCAGCAGCAAGCGAGGAGGGAACTACGAGCAGTACTTC. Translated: CASSKRGGNYEQYF.

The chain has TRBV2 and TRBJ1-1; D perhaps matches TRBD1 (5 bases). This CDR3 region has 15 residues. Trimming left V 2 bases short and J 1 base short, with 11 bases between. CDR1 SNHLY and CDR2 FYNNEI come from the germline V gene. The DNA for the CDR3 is TGTGCCAGCAGTGAATTGGAGGGGACGAACACTGAAGCTTTCTTT. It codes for CASSELEGTNTEAFF.